This TCR beta chain was observed in a study of cytomegalovirus exposure and HLA in healthy donors. Study as a whole: Of around 400 genotyped donors, around 86% grouped in the Caucasian-associated ancestry cluster. The study, taken as a whole, reports: The study labeled fewer than 200 TCR beta chains cytomegalovirus-associated.

This clone was found once. Its target is not known. Vbeta (60) and Jbeta (13) primers were used in the PCR. Repertoires were generated with immunoSEQ multiplex PCR, while TCRdb's copy carries only in-frame clones and drops some. The sample lists approximately 150,000 clones; 80% to 85% were seen once. The source of this sequence is a male donor in good health and CMV-seronegative. The sequenced sample was PBMCs.

The CDR3 region has the DNA TGTGCCAGCAGTTACGGACTAGCGGGAAAGACCCAGTACTTC. As protein: CASSYGLAGKTQYF. The rearrangement joins TRBV6-5 to TRBJ2-5; 12 bases fit TRBD2. V dropped 2 bases and J dropped 6; count of bases not matched to a gene: 1. This CDR3 has 14 amino acids. Germline values: CDR1 MNHEY, CDR2 SVGAGI.